The clone carrying this TCR beta chain was recorded at least ten times. The data were taken from a study of CD8+ T cells in alopecia areata. CDR1 is MDHEN, CDR2 SYDVKM, per germline. The CDR3 has 18 amino acids. Trimming took off 2 bases at V and 0 bases at J, with 19 bases between the two ends. Following extraction, RNA underwent reverse transcription to cDNA, which served as the sequencing template. The table came from immunoSEQ multiplex PCR; TCRdb's copy has only in-frame clones and leaves some out. Of roughly 150,000 clones listed, 50% to 65% are singletons. The sample was CD4+ T cells sorted from blood. The sequence was collected from a human donor in good health. V is TRBV28 and J is TRBJ1-2, with D maybe TRBD1 (5 bases). In DNA, the CDR3 is TGTGCCAGCAGTTTACCCAGGGAGACTATCTTAGCTAACTATGGCTACACCTTC. It codes for CASSLPRETILANYGYTF.